This T cell receptor (beta chain) was identified in a study of T cells in Graves' hyperthyroidism and ophthalmopathy. The germline V gene encodes CDR1 MNHNS and CDR2 SASEGT. V shed 1 base, J shed 10 bases, and the junction held 8 bases outside the gene matches. The CDR3 covers 15 residues. Findings and limits, study-wide: Ophthalmopathy onset followed model prediction by a median about six months.

Criteria for exclusion of patients were uncontrolled infection, other autoimmune disease, pregnancy or lactation. Ten or more counts support this clonotype. Its antigen is still unknown. Using RNA transcripts as the source, TCR beta CDR3 regions were amplified. First-round RT-PCR targeting the TCR CDR3 was performed with the HTBI primer set. TCRdb used MiXCR to reprocess the multiplex PCR reads, holding one entry per CDR3 protein. The sample has under 550,000 distinct CDR3 sequences, approximately 20% seen once. The chain couples TRBV6-1 to TRBJ2-3; TRBD2 matches 10 bases. The specimen was blood. The receptor was derived from a man in his forties with Graves' ophthalmopathy. CDR3 loop: CASSEERGGRRAQYF. CDR3 sequence (DNA): TGTGCCAGCAGTGAAGAGCGGGGGGGAAGAAGGGCGCAGTATTTT.